This T cell receptor beta chain originates from a study of T cells in Graves' hyperthyroidism and ophthalmopathy (dated by TCRdb to about 2019). Background on the whole study: A discovery cohort of approximately 100 patients, about 40 with Graves' ophthalmopathy and 55 to 60 with stable Graves' hyperthyroidism, was used to find distinguishing TCR V-J signatures. Following sampling, methimazole starting at 30 mg daily was given to hyperthyroidism patients, and high-dose intravenous methylprednisolone was given to ophthalmopathy patients. TCR Vbeta CDR3 sequencing of 135 peripheral blood samples (about 45 ophthalmopathy, 75 hyperthyroidism and some 17 progressor patients) is reported in the paper. In addition, the study compared T-cell repertoires in thyroid tissue and in blood from a handful of Graves' hyperthyroidism patients. Prospective prediction of ophthalmopathy was tested in an independent validation cohort of 18 to 20 hyperthyroidism patients and 15 to 17 patients who later progressed to ophthalmopathy. The 90 or so discovery patients were randomly split 7:3 into training and test sets. What the work shows at the level of the full study, not this receptor alone: Most expanded thyroid clonotypes (frequency above 0.001) were also detected in blood, a finding suggesting that blood repertoires may reflect thyroid immune responses. Sample size was not statistically predetermined, and investigators were not blinded to group allocation. A model built on a 13 V-J signature distinguished ophthalmopathy from stable hyperthyroidism, reaching around 88% sensitivity and under 84% specificity in cross-validation and 80%/75% in testing. In validation, the model predicted progression to ophthalmopathy with around 71% sensitivity and 72.22% specificity, a median of roughly seven months before onset.

The study excluded patients with uncontrolled infections, other autoimmune diseases, pregnancy or lactation. Diagnoses were established on the basis of clinical symptoms, serum thyroxine and TRAb, thyroid ultrasound, and orbital computed tomography. Total RNA was extracted using Trizol reagent, and RNA quality was assessed on an Agilent 2100 Bioanalyzer. In regard to this clonotype: Its target antigen remains unknown. No much larger clone exists at a distance of one base, and base qualities are not known.

The germline V gene (reference sequence) provides CDR1 MNHNY and CDR2 SVGAGI. Its CDR3 holds 11 amino acids, cysteine through phenylalanine. Just CDR3 DNA is preserved here, 33 bases in frame from base 1. V and J lose 3 bases and 10 bases, and a span of 7 bases separates them. TCR beta CDR3 regions were amplified from RNA transcripts. A first-round RT-PCR of the TCR CDR3 used the HTBI primer set with the Qiagen OneStep RT-PCR kit. Libraries were constructed in a second round of multiplex PCR, after which size selection and purification were performed. Libraries were sequenced paired-end with 100 bp reads on an Illumina HiSeq2000. The authors processed their data as follows. SOAPnuke was used to process the raw data, throwing out any read that contained adapters or uncalled bases, had a mean Phred below 15, or lacked an exact constant-primer or identifier match. COPE v1.2.5 was used to merge high-quality paired reads, and clonotypes were defined as unique nucleotide sequences. MiTCR v1.1 was used to align the clonotypes against IMGT TRBV, TRBD and TRBJ reference segments. The analysis was restricted to V-J combinations with a frequency above 0.0001, which together covered 99.2% of the repertoires. The TCS score was defined as F50 (clonal expansion) divided by E x V (chaos), with BLOSUM62-based TCRdist calculated between CDR3 peptides within each V-J. Welch's t-statistics and random forest reduced around 510 V-J features to 10 to 15, which were used in a naive Bayes classifier (R e1071). The Morisita-Horn index was used to measure how similar the thyroid and blood repertoires were. TCRdb reworked the public reads: Q25 trimming with fastp, MiXCR clone assembly, productive beta chains retained. All rows with the same CDR3 protein become a single entry with the most common DNA and genes. The V and J calls here are based on TCRdb, not the publication. A total of 450,000 to 700,000 distinct CDR3 sequences appear in this sample, more than 45% of them only once. The ten largest account for 19% of the sample.

In this chain, TRBV6-6 is recombined with TRBJ2-1; no D gene can be assigned with confidence. Input material: peripheral blood or thyroid tissue (not recorded which). The TCR sequence derives from an adult woman with Graves' disease, either hyperthyroidism or ophthalmopathy (not recorded which). The CDR3 here reads CASSYAGEQFF. The nucleotides are TGTGCCAGCAGTTATGCCGGGGAGCAGTTCTTC.